The rows below give T cell receptor beta chains drawn from one sample of a study of identical twins. TCRdb analysed the 5' RACE reads with MiXCR anew, one entry per CDR3 protein. The sample consists of around 960,000 distinct CDR3 sequences, roughly an eighth of them appearing once. These data were also filed under a second study, of yellow fever vaccine responses in identical twins.

Sequenced sample: PBMCs. All receptors derive from a woman aged 18-30 years in good health. The CDR3 runs from the conserved cysteine through the conserved F or W. D genes are given only for firm matches. Not all rows give a size; the values are once, few, many and, for expanded clones, a class.

TRBV6-5	.	TRBJ2-6	14	few	CASSYYSGANVLTF	TGTGCCAGCAGTTACTACTCTGGGGCCAACGTCCTGACTTTC
TRBV28	.	TRBJ2-1	16	.	CASSPPGQRSPNEQFF	TGTGCCAGCAGTCCGCCTGGACAAAGGAGTCCCAATGAGCAGTTCTTC
TRBV9	TRBD2	TRBJ2-2	17	.	CASSPTSLARNTGELFF	TGTGCCAGCAGCCCTACTTCACTAGCGAGGAACACCGGGGAGCTGTTTTTT
TRBV28	TRBD2	TRBJ2-7	14	many	CASSSAGGSYEQYF	TGTGCCAGCAGTTCTGCCGGGGGGTCCTACGAGCAGTACTTC
TRBV5-1	.	TRBJ1-3	15	.	CASSLDGSLGNTIYF	TGCGCCAGCAGCTTGGACGGGAGTCTTGGAAACACCATATATTTT
TRBV6-5	.	TRBJ2-3	16	few	CASSYLGPGFTDTQYF	TGTGCCAGCAGTTACTTGGGACCGGGGTTCACAGATACGCAGTATTTT
TRBV15	.	TRBJ2-1	16	.	CATSRKPGPAVNEQFF	TGTGCCACCAGCAGAAAACCGGGACCCGCGGTGAATGAGCAGTTCTTC
TRBV29-1	.	TRBJ2-5	13	few	CSVNQRNKETQYF	TGCAGCGTTAATCAGCGGAATAAAGAGACCCAGTACTTC
TRBV24-1	.	TRBJ2-4	14	few	CATGGTLAKNIQYF	TGTGCCACCGGGGGAACTCTAGCCAAAAACATTCAGTACTTC
TRBV12-3/TRBV12-4	.	TRBJ1-5	17	few	CASSTPSSGYSNQPQHF	TGTGCCAGCAGCACACCTTCTTCAGGATATAGCAATCAGCCCCAGCATTTT
TRBV5-1	TRBD1	TRBJ2-7	13	few	CASDLGQGNEQYF	TGCGCCAGCGACCTCGGACAGGGGAACGAGCAGTACTTC
TRBV7-9	TRBD1	TRBJ2-3	15	many	CASSFTGGPADTQYF	TGTGCCAGCAGCTTTACAGGGGGCCCCGCGGATACGCAGTATTTT
TRBV7-9	.	TRBJ2-6	17	.	CASSKGAGRDGANVLTF	TGTGCCAGCAGCAAAGGCGCAGGTCGGGATGGGGCCAACGTCCTGACTTTC
TRBV11-2	TRBD2	TRBJ2-7	14	few	CASSLRREGPGQYF	TGTGCCAGCAGCTTACGGCGGGAGGGCCCGGGACAGTACTTC
TRBV28	.	TRBJ2-2	16	few	CASSPPDRPNTGELFF	TGTGCCAGCAGTCCGCCCGACAGACCGAACACCGGGGAGCTGTTTTTT
TRBV5-8	TRBD1	TRBJ2-5	16	few	CASSLDQGAVVETQYF	TGTGCCAGCAGCTTGGACCAGGGGGCTGTCGTAGAGACCCAGTACTTC
TRBV29-1	TRBD1	TRBJ1-2	12	.	CSVGQGAGGYTF	TGCAGCGTGGGCCAGGGGGCGGGTGGCTACACCTTC
TRBV6-6	.	TRBJ1-1	13	few	CASTLIDGTEAFF	TGTGCCAGCACACTGATCGATGGGACTGAAGCTTTCTTT
TRBV4-2	.	TRBJ1-5	16	once	CASSQEVSYSNQPQHF	TGTGCCAGCAGCCAAGAAGTCTCTTATAGCAATCAGCCCCAGCATTTT
TRBV24-1	TRBD2	TRBJ2-1	16	many	CATSAPGLAGSYEQFF	TGTGCCACCAGTGCCCCCGGACTAGCGGGATCCTATGAGCAGTTCTTC
TRBV10-3	.	TRBJ2-1	14	many	CAISPGPPGNEQFF	TGTGCCATCAGTCCCGGACCCCCCGGCAATGAGCAGTTCTTC
TRBV7-7	.	TRBJ1-1	16	.	CASSRVRRTVNTEAFF	TGTGCCAGCAGCCGAGTTCGGCGGACAGTGAACACTGAAGCTTTCTTT
TRBV6-1	.	TRBJ1-5	16	few	CASRMGAQGRNQPQHF	TGTGCCAGCAGAATGGGGGCACAGGGCCGCAATCAGCCCCAGCATTTT
TRBV28	TRBD1	TRBJ2-3	16	many	CASSLRDRGVTDTQYF	TGTGCCAGCAGTCTCCGGGACAGGGGGGTTACAGATACGCAGTATTTT
TRBV18	.	TRBJ1-1	19	.	CASSPRFPLSRQGGTEVFF	TGTGCCAGCTCACCACGTTTCCCCTTATCCAGGCAGGGAGGTACTGAAGTTTTCTTT
TRBV28	.	TRBJ1-1	12	many	CASTHKNTEAFF	TGTGCCAGCACGCACAAGAACACTGAAGCTTTCTTT
TRBV28	TRBD1	TRBJ2-6	18	.	CASSSGQGNSSGANVLTF	TGTGCCAGCAGTTCAGGACAGGGAAATTCCTCTGGGGCCAACGTCCTGACTTTC
TRBV7-9	TRBD2	TRBJ2-1	16	many	CASSPQGLAGRNEQFF	TGTGCCAGCAGCCCCCAAGGGCTAGCGGGACGCAATGAGCAGTTCTTC
TRBV9	.	TRBJ2-7	16	.	CASSVAVGTPGGEQYF	TGTGCCAGCAGCGTAGCTGTCGGGACTCCCGGAGGCGAGCAGTACTTC
TRBV12-3/TRBV12-4	.	TRBJ2-3	13	many	CASSLTRTDTQYF	TGTGCCAGCAGTTTGACTCGCACAGATACGCAGTATTTT
TRBV24-1	.	TRBJ1-1	13	.	CATRGVLDTEAFF	TGTGCCACCAGGGGGGTCTTGGACACTGAAGCTTTCTTT
TRBV12-3/TRBV12-4	TRBD1	TRBJ2-1	12	.	CASAEAGTGVLF	TGTGCCAGTGCGGAGGCAGGGACAGGGGTTCTCTTC
TRBV14	.	TRBJ2-3	12	many	CASSLRLDTQYF	TGTGCCAGCAGCCTCCGACTAGATACGCAGTATTTT
TRBV20-1	.	TRBJ1-5	14	.	CSASRAPTSQPQHF	TGCAGTGCTAGCCGGGCACCCACAAGTCAGCCCCAGCATTTT
TRBV5-5	TRBD2	TRBJ2-1	17	few	CASSLTTGTSGTNEQFF	TGTGCCAGCAGCTTGACTACCGGGACTAGCGGGACCAATGAGCAGTTCTTC
TRBV24-1	TRBD2	TRBJ2-7	15	.	CATSSGASGSYEQYF	TGTGCCACCAGTTCCGGGGCTAGCGGCTCCTACGAGCAGTACTTC
TRBV20-1	TRBD1	TRBJ1-2	14	.	CSALDRGHYYGYTF	TGCAGTGCTCTGGACAGGGGGCACTACTATGGCTACACCTTC
TRBV5-1	.	TRBJ2-1	13	many	CASSLPLYNEQFF	TGCGCCAGCAGCTTACCCCTATACAATGAGCAGTTCTTC
TRBV18	.	TRBJ1-2	16	.	CASSPSQQGSHSGYTF	TGTGCCAGCTCACCATCCCAACAGGGCTCCCACTCAGGCTACACCTTC
TRBV6-5	TRBD1	TRBJ2-3	13	many	CASSYATGETQYF	TGTGCCAGCAGTTACGCTACAGGGGAGACGCAGTATTTT